What follows describes a single T cell receptor beta chain. Some clones are missing from TCRdb's copy, which holds only in-frame ones; the method was immunoSEQ multiplex PCR. The sample lists roughly 45,000 clones; around 85% were seen once. The sample belongs to a study of control samples from healthy donors and cancer patients. CDR1 is KGHSH and CDR2 is LQKENI in the germline V gene. V was cut by 1 base and J by 1 base, with 13 bases left in between. The CDR3 spans 16 residues. This chain links TRBV18 with TRBJ1-1; D unclear. The receptor comes from a woman aged 50 to 60 with lung cancer. Sequencing input: PBMCs. The CDR3 DNA reads TGTGCCAGCTCACCACTACCGGTTGCCTCGAACACTGAAGCTTTCTTT. It translates to CASSPLPVASNTEAFF.